This T cell receptor beta chain was documented in a study of radiation and T cells in renal cell carcinoma. Across the study: Nephrectomy followed 15 Gy stereotactic body radiation by 4 weeks. Study-wide results and limits: Top tumor clonotypes rose in blood 2 weeks post-radiation, then contracted.

Noted time point: baseline pretreatment blood. Specified treatment: 15 Gy SBRT to primary tumor, nephrectomy 4 weeks later. The tumor was a clear cell renal cell carcinoma. The method was immunoSEQ multiplex PCR; TCRdb's version includes in-frame clones alone and lacks a portion of them. The repertoire holds about 140,000 clones, with approximately 87% as singletons. Of note for this clone: Its target is not known. Additional DNA sequences in this sample encode the identical CDR3.

The sequence came from a woman aged 45-65 years with renal cell carcinoma. This specimen consisted of blood, obtained from a patient whose treatment included radiotherapy and nephrectomy.

The CDR3 bases are TGCGCCAGCAGCTTGGACTTAGATACGCAGTATTTT. Encoded protein: CASSLDLDTQYF. This chain uses TRBV5-1 with TRBJ2-3; D is undetermined. The ends were cut back, 0 bases at V and 5 bases at J, with 4 bases in the middle. Germline CDR1 reads SGHRS; CDR2 reads YFSETQ. This CDR3 comprises 12 residues.